This entry lists 22 T cell receptor beta chains sequenced from one sample in a study of T cell repertoires in cytomegalovirus infection. TCRdb used MiXCR to reprocess the reads, holding one entry per CDR3 protein. The sample contains roughly 720,000 distinct CDR3 sequences, 35% of which appear only once. Sequencing used PBMCs. The receptors stem from a human donor in good health (CMV status not recorded). Some clones in this sample may be carry-over from other donors' samples.

This chain joins TRBV30 and TRBJ1-2, with D possibly being TRBD1 (5 bases). The CDR3 has 12 amino acids. The ends were cut back, 4 bases at V and 12 bases at J, with 18 bases in the middle. From germline, CDR1 is GTSNPN and CDR2 SVGIG (reference sequence). CDR3 sequence (DNA): TGTGCCTGGAATGAGGGGACCGAGGCGCACACCTTC. It encodes CAWNEGTEAHTF.

The rearrangement links TRBV11-2 to TRBJ2-3, with 9 nucleotides matching TRBD2. Germline V CDR1 and CDR2: SGHAT, FQNNGV. The CDR3 runs to 15 residues. The trim removed 2 bases at V and 6 bases at J, leaving 6 bases unmatched. The CDR3 here is CASSLPGLAGDTQYF. In DNA, the CDR3 is TGTGCCAGCAGCTTACCGGGACTAGCCGGCGATACGCAGTATTTT. The whole variable domain, remainder taken from reference TRBV11-2 and TRBJ2-3, is EAGVAQSPRYKIIEKRQSVAFWCNPISGHATLYWYQQILGQGPKLLIQFQNNGVVDDSQLPKDRFSAERLKGVDSTLKIQPAKLEDSAVYLCASSLPGLAGDTQYFGPGTRLTVL.

The chain combines TRBV9 with TRBJ1-4; no definite D call. V gave up 5 bases and J gave up 3 bases, with 14 bases separating them. The CDR3 is 15 residues long. Looked up from germline, CDR1 is SGDLS and CDR2 is YYNGEE. The CDR3 here is CASRRSDGSNEKLFF. CDR3 DNA: TGTGCCAGCAGGCGTTCCGACGGGTCTAATGAAAAACTGTTTTTT.

The CDR3 nucleotides are TGTGCCAGCAGTGAAGGCCAGGGCACAGCACGGAATGAAAAACTGTTTTTT. It is translated as CASSEGQGTARNEKLFF. This chain links TRBV6-1 with TRBJ1-4; maybe TRBD1 (5 bases). Germline V gene data show CDR1 as MNHNS and CDR2 as SASEGT. The CDR3 covers 17 residues. Trimming pared 1 base from V and 5 bases from J, leaving 17 bases between.

V and J are TRBV28 and TRBJ1-5; D is undetermined. CDR3 size: 16 residues. From germline, CDR1 is MDHEN and CDR2 SYDVKM. V was cut by 7 bases and J by 0 bases, with 16 bases left in between. CDR3 sequence: CASNDAGSYSNQPQHF. CDR3 nucleotide sequence: TGTGCCAGCAATGATGCGGGCTCCTATAGCAATCAGCCCCAGCATTTT.

This clonotype was seen only a few times. The chain employs TRBV5-1 and TRBJ2-1; D is possibly TRBD1 or TRBD2 (5 bases each). Trimming left V 0 bases short and J 7 bases short, with 17 bases between. The V gene's germline CDR1 is SGHRS and CDR2 YFSETQ. The CDR3 sequence is 16 residues long. The CDR3 DNA follows: TGCGCCAGCAGCTTGGAAATTGGGACCCTGTATAATGAGCAGTTCTTC. Encoded protein: CASSLEIGTLYNEQFF.

Concerning this clonotype: A much more abundant neighbour one base away suggests this may be a read error. The CDR3 does not end in the conserved phenylalanine or tryptophan, so this is likely a read error. This chain joins TRBV7-6 and TRBJ2-5, with a weak D call TRBD2 (6 bases). CDR3 length: 15 residues. CDR1 is SGHVS, CDR2 FNYEAQ, per germline. V was cut by 1 base and J by 1 base, with 10 bases left in between. The CDR3 nucleotides read TGTGCCAGCAGCTTAGGTCTAGCGATCCAAGAGACCCAGTACTGC. Protein: CASSLGLAIQETQYC.

The chain combines TRBV12-3 or TRBV12-4 with TRBJ2-3; 11 nucleotides match TRBD2. V trimming: 4 bases; J trimming: 13 bases; junction bases outside the gene matches: 4. The CDR3 covers 12 residues. The DNA of the CDR3 is TGTGCCAGCAGTTATAGCGGGAGGGCGGAGTATTTT. Translation gives CASSYSGRAEYF.

About this clonotype itself: Lacking the conserved final phenylalanine or tryptophan, this CDR3 likely reflects a read error. The chain recombines TRBV20-1 with TRBJ2-7; 11 bases map to TRBD2. CDR3 length: 14 residues. Germline CDR1 DFQATT, CDR2 SNEGSKA (reference sequence). The junction had 11 bases not matched to a gene; V was cut back by 5 bases and J by 8 bases. For the CDR3, the DNA is TGCAGTGCTTTCGATAGCGGGAGGGCCGTTCAGCAGTACTTA. It translates to CSAFDSGRAVQQYL.

This clonotype was observed many times. At one of its ends the junction is not consistent with the germline gene, which may arise from a read error. The V and J genes are TRBV19 and TRBJ1-1; a weak D match, TRBD1 (6 bases). The CDR3 has 15 residues. CDR1 is LNHDA, CDR2 SQIVND, per germline (reference sequence). CDR3 DNA sequence: TGTGCCAGTAGTATACTATCGGGACATTCGCCGCGAATGTTATTT. This translates into CASSILSGHSPRMLF.

This clonotype was counted only a few times. The J gene is TRBJ1-2, the V gene TRBV4-2, with unresolved D. CDR1 LGHNA and CDR2 YNFKEQ come from the germline V gene. The CDR3 has 13 amino acids. V was cut by 3 bases and J by 5 bases, with 10 bases left in between. Written as DNA, the CDR3 is TGTGCCAGCAGCCATTCTTCTCTTTATGGCTACACCTTC. Residues: CASSHSSLYGYTF.

This clonotype has more than one count but fewer than ten. V gene TRBV20-1 combines with J gene TRBJ2-3; D call uncertain. Germline CDR1 and CDR2: DFQATT and SNEGSKA (reference sequence). This CDR3 has 13 amino acids. Trimming cost V 3 bases and J 6 bases, with 13 bases left between them. CDR3 sequence (DNA): TGCAGTGCTAGGATCGGGCCCCAGGATACGCAGTATTTT. It encodes CSARIGPQDTQYF.

The CDR3 here is CSAPRTGVTEAFF. For the CDR3, the DNA is TGCAGTGCTCCGAGGACAGGGGTCACTGAAGCTTTCTTT. V is TRBV20-1 and J is TRBJ1-1; 9 bases are shared with TRBD1. J gave up 4 bases and V 5 bases, and 5 bases lay outside the gene matches. This CDR3 comprises 13 residues. Germline lookup yields CDR1 DFQATT and CDR2 SNEGSKA (reference sequence).

Worth noting for this clonotype: Because the CDR3 is missing its conserved closing phenylalanine or tryptophan, this is likely a read error. It is unclear where the CDR3 begins or ends on the DNA, so no DNA is shown, and the CDR3 is as TCRdb lists it. V and J are TRBV11-2 and TRBJ2-7; TRBD1, the D gene given by the table, was not confirmed from the DNA. Germline V gene lookup returns CDR1 SGHAT and CDR2 FQNNGV. Termini included, the CDR3 measures 12 amino acids. This CDR3 reads CASSEEGALKYL.

The gene calls are TRBV9 and TRBJ2-3, with TRBD1 identical over 7 bases. Germline V gives CDR1 SGDLS, CDR2 YYNGEE. CDR3 length equals 17 residues. V lost 0 bases to trimming and J lost 4 bases; unmatched junction nucleotides: 11. This chain's CDR3 is CASSVDLRGRVPDTQYF. As DNA, the CDR3 is TGTGCCAGCAGCGTAGATTTGAGGGGGCGAGTTCCAGATACGCAGTATTTT.

This chain links TRBV10-3 with TRBJ2-7; a weak D match, TRBD1 (5 bases). The CDR3 has 13 residues. V was clipped by 0 bases and J by 5 bases, with 8 bases between them. Germline V gives CDR1 ENHRY, CDR2 SYGVKD. Here the CDR3 reads CAISESIRDEQYF. The CDR3 DNA is TGTGCCATCAGTGAGTCCATCAGGGACGAGCAGTACTTC.

V gene TRBV11-2 combines with J gene TRBJ1-1, with a weak D call TRBD1 (5 bases). Trimming took 3 bases from V and 1 from J, leaving 12 bases between them. CDR3 length equals 15 residues. Germline assignment: CDR1 SGHAT and CDR2 FQNNGV. CDR3 amino acids: CASSFGRQRNTEAFF. CDR3 nucleotide sequence: TGTGCCAGCAGCTTTGGAAGACAGCGGAACACTGAAGCTTTCTTT.

The rearrangement uses TRBV6-1 and TRBJ2-5; 12 bases are shared with TRBD2. The CDR3 runs 17 residues. J lost 5 bases, V lost 2 bases, and 9 bases had no gene match. Germline V CDR1 and CDR2: MNHNS, SASEGT. The CDR3: CASSERASGGAGETQYF. The DNA for the CDR3 is TGTGCCAGCAGTGAACGGGCTAGCGGGGGGGCAGGGGAGACCCAGTACTTC.

In this sample, this clonotype turned up a few times. The rearrangement uses TRBV28 and TRBJ1-1; the match to TRBD1 covers 7 bases. With 1 base clipped from V and 10 bases from J, the junction kept 9 bases outside the gene matches. Looked up from germline, CDR1 is MDHEN and CDR2 is SYDVKM. The CDR3 extends over 14 amino acids. The CDR3, as DNA: TGTGCCAGCAGTTTATCGGAAACAGGGGTAGGAGCTTTCTTT. This translates into CASSLSETGVGAFF.

This clonotype has more than one count but fewer than ten. The rearrangement uses TRBV25-1 and TRBJ2-2; TRBD1 matches at 9 bases. CDR1 and CDR2 from the germline V gene are MGHDK and SYGVNS. CDR3 length: 17 residues. J gave up 3 bases and V 3 bases, and 8 bases lay outside the gene matches. CDR3 residues: CASSDFRDRDDTGELFF. The CDR3 coding sequence is TGTGCCAGCAGTGATTTCCGGGACAGGGACGACACCGGGGAGCTGTTTTTT.

This clonotype was seen more than once but under ten times. The chain joins TRBV19 to TRBJ2-7, with D maybe TRBD2 (5 bases). CDR3 length equals 14 residues. Germline V gives CDR1 LNHDA, CDR2 SQIVND (reference sequence). Trimming stripped 4 bases from V and 5 bases from J, with 15 bases between. The CDR3 spells CASSKVGKWHEQYF. The CDR3 region has the DNA TGTGCCAGTAGTAAGGTCGGGAAATGGCACGAGCAGTACTTC.

This clonotype was detected only a few times. V usage is TRBV29-1 and J usage is TRBJ2-5; a possible D gene is TRBD2 (5 bases). Trimming shortened V by 5 bases and J by 5 bases, and 12 bases separated the two germline ends. The germline CDR1 and CDR2 sequences are SQVTM and ANQGSEA. The CDR3 sequence is 12 residues long. CDR3 sequence (DNA): TGCAGCGTTTCCCTCGCGGGTGAGACCCAGTACTTC. Translating it yields CSVSLAGETQYF.